The 25 T cell receptor beta chains given below trace back to one sample, sequenced in a study of cytomegalovirus exposure and HLA in healthy donors. TCRdb's table, derived via immunoSEQ multiplex PCR, lists solely in-frame clones and lacks some. This sample has about 70,000 clones, with approximately 93% found just once. The sample was PBMCs. These receptor sequences come from a young man in good health and CMV-seropositive.

V usage is TRBV27 and J usage is TRBJ2-5; D possibly corresponds to TRBD2 (6 bases). CDR1 is MNHEY and CDR2 is SMNVEV in the germline V gene (reference sequence). Trimming left V 2 bases short and J 4 bases short, with 11 bases between. The CDR3 length is 14 residues. The CDR3 bases are TGTGCCAGCAGTTTAATCGGGAGCCGAGAGACCCAGTACTTC. This codes for CASSLIGSRETQYF.

CDR3 nucleotides: TGTGCCACCCTAGTCGAGACAGGGGGCGGGACAGATACGCAGTATTTT. Protein sequence: CATLVETGGGTDTQYF. V is TRBV28 and J is TRBJ2-3; 10 bases are shared with TRBD1. V was clipped by 10 bases and J by 3 bases; unmatched bases: 13. Germline V gene lookup returns CDR1 MDHEN and CDR2 SYDVKM. The CDR3 has 16 amino acids.

V and J are TRBV19 and TRBJ2-1; 10 nucleotides align to TRBD2. The germline gives CDR1 LNHDA, CDR2 SQIVND (reference sequence). V gave up 5 bases and J gave up 7 bases; unmatched junction bases: 8. CDR3 length: 15 residues. The CDR3 is CASSSLAGDWNEQFF. The CDR3 coding sequence is TGTGCCAGTAGTTCGCTAGCGGGAGATTGGAATGAGCAGTTCTTC.

CDR3 loop: CASAQWSEKLFF. For the CDR3, the DNA is TGTGCCAGCGCGCAATGGTCCGAAAAACTGTTTTTT. The J gene is TRBJ1-4, the V gene TRBV6-4, with no clear D. Deletions cut 8 bases from V and 8 bases from J, with 12 bases between. Germline CDR1 MRHNA, CDR2 SNTAGT. The CDR3 is 12 residues long.

This chain joins TRBV27 and TRBJ2-7, with D possibly TRBD1 on 5 matching bases. The V end lost 5 bases, the J end lost 2 bases, and 10 bases lay between the germline ends. Germline values: CDR1 MNHEY, CDR2 SMNVEV (reference sequence). The CDR3 sequence is 13 residues long. The CDR3 spells CASSETATYEQYF. CDR3 nucleotides: TGTGCCAGCAGTGAGACAGCTACCTACGAGCAGTACTTC.

The CDR3 DNA is TGTGCCAGCAGTGATTGGACAGGGGGGGAAGGGGAGCAGTTCTTC. Protein product: CASSDWTGGEGEQFF. The chain carries TRBV2 and TRBJ2-1; 10 positions match TRBD1. The CDR3 is 15 amino acids. V lost 3 bases, J lost 10 bases, and 9 bases stayed unmatched. From germline, CDR1 is SNHLY and CDR2 FYNNEI.

V usage is TRBV19 and J usage is TRBJ2-5; 11 nucleotides match TRBD2. CDR3 length: 15 residues. From germline, CDR1 is LNHDA and CDR2 SQIVND (reference sequence). Germline trimming cut 8 bases from V and 0 bases from J; bases unmatched to any gene: 5. The CDR3 region is CASGSSGGYQETQYF. CDR3 bases: TGTGCCAGTGGCTCTAGCGGGGGGTACCAAGAGACCCAGTACTTC.

CDR3 nucleotide sequence: TGTGCCAGCAGCTACGACAGGGGGCGCGTTGGTGGCTACACCTTC. Amino acid sequence: CASSYDRGRVGGYTF. J is TRBJ1-2 and V is TRBV7-8, with 10 bases identical to TRBD1. CDR1 and CDR2 (germline): SGHVS, FQNEAQ. The CDR3 runs to 15 residues. V shed 4 bases, J shed 7 bases, and the junction held 9 bases outside the gene matches.

V and J are TRBV28 and TRBJ1-5; 7 bases align to TRBD1. Unmatched junction bases numbered 13, after V lost 5 bases and J lost 9 bases. CDR1 is MDHEN and CDR2 is SYDVKM in the germline V gene. The length of the CDR3 is 15 residues. CDR3: CASSRADRAVGPQHF. The CDR3 DNA sequence: TGTGCCAGCAGTAGGGCTGACAGGGCGGTTGGGCCCCAGCATTTT.

V is TRBV21-1 and J is TRBJ2-1; the D call of TRBD1 is as the table states it, not checked on the DNA. TRBV21-1 is flagged as a pseudogene. The CDR3 extends over 16 amino acids. CDR3 residues: CASSREDRACYNEQFF. The DNA for the CDR3 is TGTGCCAGCAGCAGGGAAGACAGGGCTTGTTACAATGAGCAGTTCTTC.

V is TRBV30 and J is TRBJ2-3, with TRBD1 matching over 7 bases. Trimming cost V 1 base and J 2 bases; bases outside gene matches: 9. The CDR3 loop spans 16 amino acids. CDR1 is GTSNPN and CDR2 is SVGIG in the germline V gene (reference sequence). CDR3 DNA sequence: TGTGCCTGGAGTGAGGTGTGGGACAGAACCACAGATACGCAGTATTTT. Translated, it gives CAWSEVWDRTTDTQYF.

The chain recombines TRBV6-1 with TRBJ2-2; D is perhaps TRBD1 (5 bases). The CDR3 is made up of 17 amino acids. CDR1 is MNHNS, CDR2 SASEGT, per germline. Trimming left V 3 bases short and J 6 bases short, with 20 bases between. CDR3 DNA: TGTGCCAGCAGTGATTTGCCTCCAGGGCGGTGGCCCGGGGAGCTGTTTTTT. Amino acids: CASSDLPPGRWPGELFF.

V usage is TRBV28 and J usage is TRBJ2-7; tentatively, D is TRBD1 (6 bases). In germline, CDR1 is MDHEN, CDR2 SYDVKM. This CDR3 has 15 amino acids. Trimming took off 1 base at V and 1 base at J, with 11 bases between the two ends. The CDR3 region has the DNA TGTGCCAGCAGTTTATCGCTGGGACAATCCTACGAGCAGTACTTC. Its translation: CASSLSLGQSYEQYF.

The chain combines TRBV15 with TRBJ1-3; D uncertain. Germline V gene sequence: CDR1 LNHNV, CDR2 YYDKDF (reference sequence). The V end was cut by 0 bases, the J end by 0 bases, with 15 bases between. This CDR3 comprises 18 residues. The CDR3 loop is CATSRDRPSLLSGNTIYF. DNA of the CDR3: TGTGCCACCAGCAGAGATCGTCCGTCCTTACTCTCTGGAAACACCATATATTTT.

V and J are TRBV30 and TRBJ1-4, with TRBD1 as a possible D gene (5 bases). Germline-derived CDR1 and CDR2 are GTSNPN and SVGIG (reference sequence). The CDR3 loop spans 13 amino acids. V was cut by 2 bases and J by 8 bases, with 12 bases left in between. CDR3 in amino acids: CAWSWQGGEKLFF. DNA of the CDR3: TGTGCCTGGAGTTGGCAGGGAGGGGAAAAACTGTTTTTT.

The chain recombines TRBV9 with TRBJ1-1; perhaps TRBD1 as D (6 bases). This CDR3 is built from 14 residues. V lost 3 bases to trimming and J lost 1 base, with 10 bases between them. Germline V gene sequence: CDR1 SGDLS, CDR2 YYNGEE. The CDR3 nucleotides read TGTGCCAGCAGCGCCAGGGGTTGGAACACTGAAGCTTTCTTT. The encoded protein is CASSARGWNTEAFF.

The CDR3 protein is CASSIGTSRPPYNEQFF. The DNA of the CDR3 is TGTGCCAGTAGTATTGGGACTAGCCGACCTCCCTACAATGAGCAGTTCTTC. The chain employs TRBV19 and TRBJ2-1, with TRBD2 matching 9 bases. V was clipped by 3 bases and J by 2 bases; unmatched bases: 8. The germline CDR1 and CDR2 sequences are LNHDA and SQIVND (reference sequence). CDR3 length: 17 amino acids.

V usage is TRBV2 and J usage is TRBJ2-2; possible D gene TRBD2, 6 bases. The germline V and J ends were trimmed by 4 bases and 5 bases, with 11 bases remaining between them. CDR1 SNHLY and CDR2 FYNNEI come from the germline V gene. CDR3 size: 14 residues. In nucleotides, the CDR3 is TGTGCCAGCAGTGGAGGCGGGACTACCGGGGAGCTGTTTTTT. This encodes CASSGGGTTGELFF. Supplemented by reference TRBV2 and TRBJ2-2, the full variable domain reads EPEVTQTPSHQVTQMGQEVILRCVPISNHLYFYWYRQILGQKVEFLVSFYNNEISEKSEIFDDQFSVERPDGSNFTLKIRSTKLEDSAMYFCASSGGGTTGELFFGEGSRLTVL.

V usage is TRBV5-4 and J usage is TRBJ2-2; 9 bases map to TRBD2. J was trimmed by 0 bases and V by 0 bases; bases with no gene match: 0. The CDR3 covers 16 residues. Germline values: CDR1 SGHNT, CDR2 YYREEE (reference sequence). The DNA for the CDR3 is TGTGCCAGCAGCTTGGGACTAGCGGCGAACACCGGGGAGCTGTTTTTT. Its translation is CASSLGLAANTGELFF.

This clone was seen a single time. V is TRBV7-3 and J is TRBJ2-5; 16 nucleotides line up with TRBD2. V shed 3 bases and J 5 bases; nucleotides not matched to a gene: 6. The CDR3 extends over 17 amino acids. Germline V CDR1 and CDR2: SGHTA, FQGTGA. The CDR3 bases are TGTGCCAGCAGCTTGGGACTAGCGGGAGGGCCGGGGGAGACCCAGTACTTC. It encodes CASSLGLAGGPGETQYF.

The chain carries TRBV6-1 and TRBJ2-5, with 12 bases fitting TRBD2. Germline values: CDR1 MNHNS, CDR2 SASEGT. The V segment lost 3 bases and the J segment 5 bases; nucleotides outside the gene matches: 13. The CDR3 consists of 18 residues. The CDR3 DNA follows: TGTGCCAGCAGTGACCTACGGACTAGCGGGGAAGGATTGGAGACCCAGTACTTC. It yields the protein CASSDLRTSGEGLETQYF.

The V and J genes are TRBV5-8 and TRBJ2-3, with 7 bases matching TRBD1. V dropped 3 bases and J dropped 2; count of bases not matched to a gene: 9. The CDR3 covers 16 residues. Germline CDR1 SGHTS, CDR2 YDEGEE. DNA of the CDR3: TGTGCCAGCAGCTCCACCCGGACAGGAGCCACAGATACGCAGTATTTT. It specifies CASSSTRTGATDTQYF. Using reference TRBV5-8 and TRBJ2-3 for the parts outside the CDR3, the full variable domain is EAGVTQSPTHLIKTRGQQATLRCSPISGHTSVYWYQQALGLGLQFLLWYDEGEERNRGNFPPRFSGRQFPNYSSELNVNALELEDSALYLCASSSTRTGATDTQYFGPGTRLTVL.

This clone was detected once. The rearrangement uses TRBV6-6 and TRBJ2-7; TRBD1 agrees at 10 bases. V gave up 6 bases and J gave up 4 bases; unmatched junction bases: 6. The CDR3 has 14 residues. Germline-derived CDR1 and CDR2 are MNHNY and SVGAGI (reference sequence). CDR3 bases: TGTGCCAGCAGCTTGGGACAGGGGATTTACGAGCAGTACTTC. Its translation is CASSLGQGIYEQYF.

The V and J genes are TRBV19 and TRBJ2-2, with D maybe TRBD2 (6 bases). Germline V CDR1 and CDR2: LNHDA, SQIVND (reference sequence). There are 15 residues in the CDR3. V was clipped by 1 base and J by 4 bases, with 10 bases between them. CDR3 residues: CASSIGPGSTGELFF. CDR3 in DNA: TGTGCCAGTAGTATAGGCCCCGGGAGCACCGGGGAGCTGTTTTTT.

The chain is built from TRBV9 and TRBJ2-7, with 9 bases that match TRBD1. This CDR3 is built from 14 residues. Germline V gives CDR1 SGDLS, CDR2 YYNGEE. The ends lost 3 bases at V and 2 bases at J; junction bases unmatched: 3. CDR3 in amino acids: CASSAGQGPYEQYF. CDR3 nucleotides: TGTGCCAGCAGCGCGGGACAGGGCCCCTACGAGCAGTACTTC. The full variable domain, its missing parts supplied by reference TRBV9 and TRBJ2-7, is DSGVTQTPKHLITATGQRVTLRCSPRSGDLSVYWYQQSLDQGLQFLIQYYNGEERAKGNILERFSAQQFPDLHSELNLSSLELGDSALYFCASSAGQGPYEQYFGPGTRLTVT.